What follows are 32 T cell receptor beta chains derived from one specimen sequenced in a study of blood T cell repertoires in COVID-19. TCRdb's table, derived via immunoSEQ multiplex PCR, lists solely in-frame clones and lacks some. The sample consists of 200,000 to 300,000 clones, roughly 86% of them appearing once. The sequencing sample was made of peripheral blood. These receptors originate from a man aged 35 to 55 who had recovered from COVID-19.

This clone was picked up one time. J is TRBJ2-1 and V is TRBV6-2 or TRBV6-3, with 12 bases that match TRBD1. Germline assignment: CDR1 MNHEY and CDR2 SVGEGT. Germline trimming cut 2 bases from V and 13 bases from J; bases unmatched to any gene: 9. The CDR3 sequence is 15 residues long. CDR3 bases: TGTGCCAGCAGTTACCGTGGGACAGGGGGCCTAGTACAGTTCTTC. This codes for CASSYRGTGGLVQFF.

The chain carries TRBV6-2 or TRBV6-3 and TRBJ2-2, with 13 bases lining up with TRBD2. CDR1 and CDR2 (germline): MNHEY, SVGEGT. V lost 6 bases, J lost 6 bases, and 1 base stayed unmatched. The CDR3 contains 14 residues. CDR3 amino acids: CASSGLAGAGELFF. In DNA, the CDR3 is TGTGCCAGCAGCGGACTAGCGGGAGCCGGGGAGCTGTTTTTT.

V and J are TRBV6-5 and TRBJ2-7; tentative D call: TRBD1 (6 bases). Trimming cost V 8 bases and J 6 bases, with 14 bases left between them. This CDR3 region has 12 residues. Germline V gene data show CDR1 as MNHEY and CDR2 as SVGAGI. As DNA, the CDR3 is TGTGCCAGCCAAACCGGACAGACCGAGCAGTACTTC. Its protein is CASQTGQTEQYF.

The rearrangement links TRBV7-8 to TRBJ2-1; 12 bases agree with TRBD2. The CDR3 is 12 residues long. J lost 15 bases, V lost 3 bases, and 3 bases had no gene match. The germline gives CDR1 SGHVS, CDR2 FQNEAQ. In DNA, the CDR3 is TGTGCCAGCAGCTTGGGACTAGCGGGTGGGTTCTTC. Amino acids: CASSLGLAGGFF.

The chain is built from TRBV7-2 and TRBJ1-3; weak D call: TRBD1 (6 bases). This CDR3 is built from 13 residues. The germline gives CDR1 SGHTA, CDR2 FQGNSA. Trimming took off 5 bases at V and 6 bases at J, with 11 bases between the two ends. For the CDR3, the DNA is TGTGCCAGCAGCCACAGGGTTGCAAACACCATATATTTT. This translates into CASSHRVANTIYF.

The V gene is TRBV7-7, the J gene TRBJ2-5, with D uncertain. Germline CDR1 SSHAT, CDR2 FNYEAQ (reference sequence). Trimming took 4 bases from V and 3 from J, leaving 12 bases between them. The CDR3 consists of 14 residues. This CDR3 is CASSSLGQEETQYF. As DNA, the CDR3 is TGTGCCAGCAGCTCCCTGGGCCAGGAAGAGACCCAGTACTTC.

The sample holds one count of this clone. V gene TRBV20-1 combines with J gene TRBJ2-7; 7 positions match TRBD2. Losses at the gene ends were 3 bases for V and 0 bases for J; bases not matched to a gene: 8. The V gene's germline CDR1 is DFQATT and CDR2 SNEGSKA (reference sequence). The CDR3 contains 15 residues. CDR3 sequence reads: CSASSGTKSSYEQYF. CDR3 nucleotides: TGCAGTGCTAGTTCCGGGACTAAGAGCTCCTACGAGCAGTACTTC.

This clone was found once. The rearrangement links TRBV9 to TRBJ2-7, with 8 bases lining up with TRBD2. This CDR3 contains 15 residues. Germline V gene data show CDR1 as SGDLS and CDR2 as YYNGEE. V shed 0 bases and J 2 bases; nucleotides not matched to a gene: 4. The CDR3 bases are TGTGCCAGCAGCGTAGAGACTAGCGCCACCTACGAGCAGTACTTC. It codes for CASSVETSATYEQYF.

A remark on this clone: A read error may be the cause here, since a much bigger clone is one base away. In the same sample, other DNA sequences code for this CDR3. V is TRBV5-4 and J is TRBJ2-7, with 10 nucleotides matching TRBD1. V trimming: 3 bases; J trimming: 3 bases; junction bases outside the gene matches: 3. The CDR3 length is 14 residues. Germline V gene data show CDR1 as SGHNT and CDR2 as YYREEE (reference sequence). The CDR3 here is CASSSRTGGYEQYF. CDR3 DNA sequence: TGTGCCAGCAGCTCCAGGACAGGGGGCTACGAGCAGTACTTC.

This CDR3 reads CASSPKTSGSQETQYF. CDR3 nucleotides: TGCGCCAGCAGCCCTAAGACTAGCGGTTCCCAAGAGACCCAGTACTTC. The genes are TRBV5-1 and TRBJ2-5; 9 positions match TRBD2. Germline CDR1 is SGHRS and CDR2 is YFSETQ. The CDR3 has 16 amino acids. With 4 bases clipped from V and 1 base from J, the junction kept 8 bases outside the gene matches.

This sequence joins TRBV7-2 and TRBJ2-3; D not resolved. Germline assignment: CDR1 SGHTA and CDR2 FQGNSA. With 3 bases removed from V and 6 bases from J, the gap between germline ends came to 13 bases. This CDR3 contains 14 residues. CDR3 coding DNA: TGTGCCAGCAGCTTCAGCGACCCTGGTGATACGCAGTATTTT. It specifies CASSFSDPGDTQYF.

V and J are TRBV6-2 or TRBV6-3 and TRBJ2-6, with D maybe TRBD2 (6 bases). Trimming took off 0 bases at V and 4 bases at J, with 19 bases between the two ends. The CDR3 consists of 19 residues. CDR1 is MNHEY, CDR2 SVGEGT, per germline. The CDR3 nucleotides are TGTGCCAGCAGTTACTCGATTCGGCGGAGGGTGGAAGGGGCCAACGTCCTGACTTTC. Its protein product is CASSYSIRRRVEGANVLTF.

The chain joins TRBV2 to TRBJ2-5; 7 bases are a match to TRBD2. CDR3 length equals 14 residues. Germline loops: CDR1 SNHLY, CDR2 FYNNEI. V trimming: 4 bases; J trimming: 2 bases; junction bases outside the gene matches: 4. In DNA form, the CDR3 reads TGTGCCAGCAGTGCGGGGGGATCGCAAGAGACCCAGTACTTC. It codes for CASSAGGSQETQYF.

The chain links TRBV11-2 to TRBJ2-7; 7 bases are a match to TRBD1. V shed 1 base and J 4 bases; nucleotides not matched to a gene: 7. CDR3 length: 15 residues. CDR1 and CDR2 from the germline V gene are SGHAT and FQNNGV. In nucleotides, the CDR3 is TGTGCCAGCAGCTTAGTGTCAGGGGGAAGATACGAGCAGTACTTC. Protein sequence: CASSLVSGGRYEQYF.

The chain employs TRBV6-6 and TRBJ1-6; 9 positions agree with TRBD1. CDR3 size: 13 residues. Germline V CDR1 and CDR2: MNHNY, SVGAGI (reference sequence). With V trimmed by 7 bases and J by 6 bases, 1 base remained unmatched. CDR3 residues: CASMGQGNSPLHF. For the CDR3, the DNA is TGTGCCAGCATGGGACAGGGTAATTCACCCCTCCACTTT.

V and J are TRBV7-2 and TRBJ2-1; 8 nucleotides agree with TRBD1. CDR3 length: 16 amino acids. The germline V gene has CDR1 SGHTA and CDR2 FQGNSA. V dropped 5 bases and J dropped 5; count of bases not matched to a gene: 11. The CDR3 protein is CASSPRRQGNHNEQFF. CDR3 sequence (DNA): TGTGCCAGCAGCCCCCGCCGACAGGGGAACCACAATGAGCAGTTCTTC.

The chain recombines TRBV18 with TRBJ2-5; 8 bases fit TRBD1. The ends lost 2 bases at V and 3 bases at J; junction bases unmatched: 2. Germline lookup yields CDR1 KGHSH and CDR2 LQKENI. This CDR3 has 14 amino acids. The CDR3 sequence: CASSPNRGKETQYF. The CDR3 DNA sequence: TGTGCCAGCTCACCAAACAGGGGGAAAGAGACCCAGTACTTC.

V is TRBV5-4 and J is TRBJ2-3; the match to TRBD2 covers 8 bases. Trimming cost V 2 bases and J 7 bases; bases outside gene matches: 6. The CDR3 sequence is 14 residues long. CDR1 SGHNT and CDR2 YYREEE come from the germline V gene (reference sequence). DNA of the CDR3: TGTGCCAGCAGCTTAGGACTAGCTCTCCATACGCAGTATTTT. Encoded protein: CASSLGLALHTQYF.

Only one count was recorded for this clone. Here the CDR3 reads CSVGDRHGYTF. The CDR3 coding sequence is TGCAGTGTCGGGGACAGACATGGCTACACCTTC. The chain carries TRBV20-1 and TRBJ1-2, with 7 bases aligning to TRBD1. V lost 7 bases to trimming and J lost 6 bases; unmatched junction nucleotides: 5. The CDR3 loop spans 11 amino acids. Per germline, CDR1 DFQATT and CDR2 SNEGSKA (reference sequence).

The CDR3 spells CAWSTRGTGGKGTEAFF. The CDR3 DNA follows: TGTGCCTGGAGCACGAGGGGGACAGGGGGCAAAGGGACTGAAGCTTTCTTT. The gene calls are TRBV30 and TRBJ1-1; TRBD1 aligns across 12 bases. J was trimmed by 5 bases and V by 3 bases; bases with no gene match: 13. The CDR3 is made up of 17 amino acids. The germline V gene has CDR1 GTSNPN and CDR2 SVGIG (reference sequence). Full variable domain (remainder filled in from reference TRBV30 and TRBJ1-1): SQTIHQWPATLVQPVGSPLSLECTVEGTSNPNLYWYRQAAGRGLQLLFYSVGIGQISSEVPQNLSASRPQDRQFILSSKKLLLSDSGFYLCAWSTRGTGGKGTEAFFGQGTRLTVV.

J is TRBJ1-1 and V is TRBV7-9; D possibly corresponds to TRBD1 (5 bases). CDR1 is SEHNR and CDR2 is FQNEAQ in the germline V gene (reference sequence). There are 12 residues in the CDR3. V shed 4 bases and J shed 6 bases, with 9 bases lying between them. CDR3 sequence reads: CASSSGGAEAFF. The DNA of the CDR3 is TGTGCCAGCAGCTCCGGGGGGGCTGAAGCTTTCTTT.

V is TRBV18 and J is TRBJ2-5; perhaps TRBD1 as D (6 bases). Trimming stripped 9 bases from V and 5 bases from J, with 16 bases between. The CDR3 runs to 13 residues. Germline-derived CDR1 and CDR2 are KGHSH and LQKENI. The CDR3 nucleotides are TGTGCCAGTACTACAGGGATAGGGGAGACCCAGTACTTC. This translates into CASTTGIGETQYF. The variable domain in full, completed from reference TRBV18 and TRBJ2-5, reads NAGVMQNPRHLVRRRGQEARLRCSPMKGHSHVYWYRQLPEEGLKFMVYLQKENIIDESGMPKERFSAEFPKEGPSILRIQQVVRGDSAAYFCASTTGIGETQYFGPGTRLLVL.

This clone was counted between two and nine times. This sequence joins TRBV19 and TRBJ2-2; TRBD2 matches at 9 bases. CDR1 LNHDA and CDR2 SQIVND come from the germline V gene (reference sequence). The CDR3 has 15 residues. Germline trimming cut 11 bases from V and 1 base from J; bases unmatched to any gene: 8. The CDR3 sequence: CASRAGGGNTGELFF. CDR3 in DNA: TGTGCCTCGAGGGCGGGAGGGGGGAACACCGGGGAGCTGTTTTTT.

The gene calls are TRBV11-3 and TRBJ2-7; TRBD1 aligns across 8 bases. The CDR3 extends over 13 amino acids. Germline V gene lookup returns CDR1 SGHNT and CDR2 YENEEA. Trimming at V came to 5 bases and at J to 6 bases, leaving 6 bases not matched to a gene. CDR3 in DNA: TGTGCCAGCAGCCCGGACAGGGCCGGCGAGCAGTACTTC. It specifies CASSPDRAGEQYF.

This chain connects TRBV7-8 to TRBJ2-7, with 7 bases aligning to TRBD2. The CDR3 has 16 residues. Per the germline V gene, CDR1 is SGHVS and CDR2 is FQNEAQ. J lost 0 bases, V lost 5 bases, and 10 bases had no gene match. CDR3 region: CASSLTSGIISYEQYF. CDR3 DNA sequence: TGTGCCAGCAGCCTTACGAGCGGGATTATCTCCTACGAGCAGTACTTC.

The rearrangement joins TRBV3-1 (or the pseudogene TRBV3-2) to TRBJ2-7; D perhaps matches TRBD2 (6 bases). This CDR3 comprises 19 residues. CDR1 LGHDT and CDR2 YNNKEL come from the germline V gene (reference sequence). V was cut by 0 bases and J by 2 bases, with 23 bases left in between. CDR3 sequence (DNA): TGTGCCAGCAGCCAAGATTTGGGAGGCGTGCCTTATGGCCCCTACGAGCAGTACTTC. Amino acid sequence: CASSQDLGGVPYGPYEQYF.

This chain connects TRBV5-1 to TRBJ2-3, with 9 bases that match TRBD2. Germline CDR1 and CDR2: SGHRS and YFSETQ. With V trimmed by 0 bases and J by 4 bases, 3 bases remained unmatched. The CDR3 totals 15 residues. CDR3 sequence reads: CASSLAGTSSDTQYF. As DNA, the CDR3 is TGCGCCAGCAGCTTGGCCGGGACTAGCTCAGATACGCAGTATTTT.

The chain is built from TRBV12-3 or TRBV12-4 and TRBJ2-2, with D perhaps TRBD2 (5 bases). The CDR3 length is 11 residues. The germline V and J ends were trimmed by 8 bases and 5 bases, with 6 bases remaining between them. This CDR3 reads CASRRTGELFF. CDR3 DNA: TGTGCCAGCCGGAGGACCGGGGAGCTGTTTTTT.

This clone was recorded at least ten times. This same CDR3 is encoded by further DNA sequences in the sample. This chain links TRBV28 with TRBJ1-5; TRBD1 aligns across 7 bases. V shed 5 bases, J shed 2 bases, and the junction held 6 bases outside the gene matches. Germline CDR1 reads MDHEN; CDR2 reads SYDVKM. The CDR3 length is 15 residues. The DNA of the CDR3 is TGTGCCAGCAGTCTAGGGCAGGGGGGCAATCAGCCCCAGCATTTT. Amino acid sequence: CASSLGQGGNQPQHF. Filled out from reference TRBV28 and TRBJ1-5, the complete variable domain reads DVKVTQSSRYLVKRTGEKVFLECVQDMDHENMFWYRQDPGLGLRLIYFSYDVKMKEKGDIPEGYSVSREKKERFSLILESASTNQTSMYLCASSLGQGGNQPQHFGDGTRLSIL.

The rearrangement joins TRBV5-1 to TRBJ1-4; 10 bases fit TRBD1. Germline CDR1 SGHRS, CDR2 YFSETQ. The V gene end was trimmed by 4 bases and the J gene end by 11 bases; junction bases not matched to a gene: 11. The CDR3 sequence is 15 residues long. This CDR3 reads CASSARDRGHFKLFF. CDR3 bases: TGCGCCAGCAGCGCTCGGGACAGGGGCCACTTTAAACTGTTTTTT.

This chain joins TRBV28 and TRBJ2-7; the match to TRBD1 covers 9 bases. Germline V gene lookup returns CDR1 MDHEN and CDR2 SYDVKM. The length of the CDR3 is 15 residues. Trimming removed 6 bases from V and 9 bases from J; junction bases left unmatched: 15. CDR3 in DNA: TGTGCCAGCAGCCTACCGGGACAGGGATTGGGTCGGCAGTACTTC. It specifies CASSLPGQGLGRQYF.

This chain joins TRBV3-1 (or the pseudogene TRBV3-2) and TRBJ2-3; no firm D call. The V end lost 6 bases, the J end lost 1 base, and 5 bases lay between the germline ends. CDR3 length equals 12 residues. Germline V gives CDR1 LGHDT, CDR2 YNNKEL (reference sequence). The CDR3 loop reads CASRSGTDTQYF. In DNA form, the CDR3 reads TGTGCCAGCAGATCGGGCACAGATACGCAGTATTTT.